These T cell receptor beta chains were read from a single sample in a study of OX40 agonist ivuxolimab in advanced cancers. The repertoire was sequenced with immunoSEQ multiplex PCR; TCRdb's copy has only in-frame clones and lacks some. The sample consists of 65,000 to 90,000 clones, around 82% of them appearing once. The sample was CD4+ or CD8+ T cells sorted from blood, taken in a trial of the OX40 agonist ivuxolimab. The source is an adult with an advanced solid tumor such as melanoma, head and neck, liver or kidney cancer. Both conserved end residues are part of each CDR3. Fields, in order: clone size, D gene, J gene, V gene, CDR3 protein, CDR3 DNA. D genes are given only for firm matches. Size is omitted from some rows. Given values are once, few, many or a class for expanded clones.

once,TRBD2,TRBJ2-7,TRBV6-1,CASSDTSGGYEQYF,TGTGCCAGCAGTGATACTAGCGGGGGCTACGAGCAGTACTTC
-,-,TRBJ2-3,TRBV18,CASSRDLPSTDTQYF,TGTGCCAGCTCACGAGACCTTCCTAGCACAGATACGCAGTATTTT
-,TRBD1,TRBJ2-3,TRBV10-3,CAISGWGQAGDTQYF,TGTGCCATCAGTGGCTGGGGACAGGCCGGTGATACGCAGTATTTT
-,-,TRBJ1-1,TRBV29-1,CSVQSYPGNTEAFF,TGCAGCGTTCAAAGCTACCCGGGGAACACTGAAGCTTTCTTT
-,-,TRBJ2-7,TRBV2,CATSLQGYEQYF,TGTGCCACCTCCCTTCAGGGCTACGAGCAGTACTTC
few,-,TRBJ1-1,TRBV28,CASGEGRDKAFF,TGTGCCTCCGGGGAGGGACGGGACAAAGCTTTCTTT
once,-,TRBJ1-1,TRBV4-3,CASSQHQGLWNIAFF,TGCGCCAGCAGCCAACATCAGGGTCTTTGGAATATAGCTTTCTTT
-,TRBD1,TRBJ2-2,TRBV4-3,CASSQGTANTGELFF,TGCGCCAGCAGCCAGGGGACAGCGAACACCGGGGAGCTGTTTTTT
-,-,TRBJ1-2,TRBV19,CASSITGNYGYTF,TGTGCCAGTAGTATAACAGGGAACTATGGCTACACCTTC
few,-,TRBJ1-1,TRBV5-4,CASTGNTEAFF,TGTGCCAGCACCGGGAACACTGAAGCTTTCTTT
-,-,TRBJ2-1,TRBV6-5,CASSYLRPPDYNEQFF,TGTGCCAGCAGTTACCTGAGACCGCCTGACTACAATGAGCAGTTCTTC
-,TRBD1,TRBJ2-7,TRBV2,CASNPDRGDEQYF,TGTGCCAGCAATCCCGACAGGGGGGACGAGCAGTACTTC
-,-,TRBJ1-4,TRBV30,CAWSEGLDEKLFF,TGTGCCTGGAGTGAAGGGCTGGATGAAAAACTGTTTTTT
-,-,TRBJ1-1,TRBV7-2,CASSFGEDTEAFF,TGTGCCAGCAGCTTTGGGGAAGACACTGAAGCTTTCTTT
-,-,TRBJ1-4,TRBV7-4,CASSWGRSCATNEKLFF,TGTGCCAGCAGCTGGGGTCGCAGCTGTGCAACTAATGAAAAACTGTTTTTT
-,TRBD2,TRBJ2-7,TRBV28,CASIPVSGRATYEQYF,TGTGCCAGCATTCCCGTTAGCGGGAGGGCAACCTACGAGCAGTACTTC
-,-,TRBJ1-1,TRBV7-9,CASSLEGGTEAFF,TGTGCCAGCAGCTTAGAGGGAGGGACTGAAGCTTTCTTT
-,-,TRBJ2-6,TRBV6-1,CASSEEWAGYHSGANVLTF,TGTGCCAGCAGTGAAGAATGGGCAGGATACCACTCTGGGGCCAACGTCCTGACTTTC
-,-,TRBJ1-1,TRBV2,CASSEVNGEAFF,TGTGCCAGCAGTGAAGTGAACGGTGAAGCTTTCTTT
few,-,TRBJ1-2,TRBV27,CASSPRVYGYTF,TGTGCCAGCAGTCCCAGAGTCTATGGCTACACCTTC
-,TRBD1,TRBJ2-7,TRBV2,CASRIWGQSYEQYF,TGTGCCAGCAGGATTTGGGGACAGTCCTACGAGCAGTACTTC
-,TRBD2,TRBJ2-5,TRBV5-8,CASSLGLGLAGGKETQYF,TGTGCCAGCAGCTTGGGACTAGGACTAGCGGGAGGGAAAGAGACCCAGTACTTC
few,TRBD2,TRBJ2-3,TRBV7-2,CASRRSGSPDTQYF,TGTGCCAGCAGGAGGAGCGGGAGCCCAGATACGCAGTATTTT
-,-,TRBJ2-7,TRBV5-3,CARSLRGPTYEQYF,TGTGCCAGAAGCTTGCGGGGGCCCACCTACGAGCAGTACTTC
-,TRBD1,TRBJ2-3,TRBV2,CASTGSDRETQYF,TGTGCCAGCACCGGATCCGACAGGGAAACGCAGTATTTT
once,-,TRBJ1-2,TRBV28,CASTTLTGRGGDGYTF,TGTGCCAGCACCACCCTGACAGGCCGGGGGGGTGATGGCTACACCTTC
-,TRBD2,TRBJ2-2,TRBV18,CASSSQRGSTGELFF,TGTGCCAGCTCATCACAGCGGGGGAGCACCGGGGAGCTGTTTTTT
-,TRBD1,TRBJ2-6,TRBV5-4,CASKGQGAEGANVLTF,TGTGCCAGCAAGGGACAGGGGGCGGAGGGGGCCAACGTCCTGACTTTC
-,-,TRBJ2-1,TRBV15,CATSRDADLSYNEQFF,TGTGCCACCAGCAGAGACGCGGACCTCTCCTACAATGAGCAGTTCTTC
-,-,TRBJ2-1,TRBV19,CASSSASTGDNEQFF,TGTGCCAGTAGCAGTGCCTCGACAGGAGACAATGAGCAGTTCTTC
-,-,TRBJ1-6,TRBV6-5,CASNGQYNSPLHF,TGTGCCAGCAATGGCCAGTATAATTCACCCCTCCACTTT
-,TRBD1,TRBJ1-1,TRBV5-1,CASSLVIQGREAFF,TGCGCCAGCAGCTTGGTAATACAGGGGAGGGAGGCTTTCTTT
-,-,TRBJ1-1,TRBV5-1,CASSSQAASGNTEAFF,TGCGCCAGCAGCTCTCAAGCCGCTTCAGGGAACACTGAAGCTTTCTTT
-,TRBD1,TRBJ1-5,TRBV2,CASSEGQIVQPQHF,TGTGCCAGCAGTGAGGGACAGATTGTTCAGCCCCAGCATTTT
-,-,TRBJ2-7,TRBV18,CASSPEPVEQYF,TGTGCCAGCTCACCAGAGCCGGTCGAGCAGTACTTC
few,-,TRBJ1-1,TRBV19,CASSIRQINF,TGTGCCAGTAGTATCAGACAGATTAACTTT
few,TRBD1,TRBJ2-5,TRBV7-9,CASSRLGQGPKSGTQYF,TGTGCCAGCAGCCGACTGGGACAGGGACCCAAGTCCGGGACCCAGTACTTC
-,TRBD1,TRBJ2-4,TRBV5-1,CASSEGQPSTGTRTYF,TGCGCCAGCAGCGAGGGACAGCCGTCAACCGGAACGCGGACGTACTTC
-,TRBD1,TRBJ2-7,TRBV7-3,CASSSQGNSYEQYF,TGTGCCAGCAGCTCACAGGGGAACTCCTACGAGCAGTACTTC
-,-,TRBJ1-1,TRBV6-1,CASSEMWGKTEAFF,TGTGCCAGCAGTGAAATGTGGGGAAAGACTGAAGCTTTCTTT
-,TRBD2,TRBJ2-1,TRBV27,CASRNPTSGIYNEQFF,TGTGCCAGCAGGAACCCGACTAGCGGGATTTACAATGAGCAGTTCTTC
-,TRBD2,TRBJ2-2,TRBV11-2,CASSLLAGGNTGELFF,TGTGCCAGCAGCTTACTAGCGGGAGGGAACACCGGGGAGCTGTTTTTT
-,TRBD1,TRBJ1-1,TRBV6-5,CASSRTGNTEAFF,TGTGCCAGCAGCAGGACAGGGAACACTGAAGCTTTCTTT
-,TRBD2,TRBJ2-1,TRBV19,CASSTQYGLAGGSEQFF,TGTGCCAGTAGTACTCAATACGGACTAGCGGGAGGTAGTGAGCAGTTCTTC
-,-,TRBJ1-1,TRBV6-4,CASRNSNSNTEAFF,TGTGCCAGCAGAAACAGTAACTCGAACACTGAAGCTTTCTTT
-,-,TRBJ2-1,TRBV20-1,CSARVLNEQFF,TGCAGTGCTAGGGTGCTCAATGAGCAGTTCTTC
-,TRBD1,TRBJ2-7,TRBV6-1,CASSSRTGGLREQYF,TGTGCCAGCAGCTCGAGGACAGGGGGATTGCGGGAGCAGTACTTC
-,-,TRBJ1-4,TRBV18,CASSPTGQGEKLFF,TGTGCCAGCTCCCCCACGGGGCAAGGAGAAAAACTGTTTTTT
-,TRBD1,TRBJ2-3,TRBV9,CASDRQGIVTDTQYF,TGTGCCAGTGATCGACAGGGCATAGTTACAGATACGCAGTATTTT